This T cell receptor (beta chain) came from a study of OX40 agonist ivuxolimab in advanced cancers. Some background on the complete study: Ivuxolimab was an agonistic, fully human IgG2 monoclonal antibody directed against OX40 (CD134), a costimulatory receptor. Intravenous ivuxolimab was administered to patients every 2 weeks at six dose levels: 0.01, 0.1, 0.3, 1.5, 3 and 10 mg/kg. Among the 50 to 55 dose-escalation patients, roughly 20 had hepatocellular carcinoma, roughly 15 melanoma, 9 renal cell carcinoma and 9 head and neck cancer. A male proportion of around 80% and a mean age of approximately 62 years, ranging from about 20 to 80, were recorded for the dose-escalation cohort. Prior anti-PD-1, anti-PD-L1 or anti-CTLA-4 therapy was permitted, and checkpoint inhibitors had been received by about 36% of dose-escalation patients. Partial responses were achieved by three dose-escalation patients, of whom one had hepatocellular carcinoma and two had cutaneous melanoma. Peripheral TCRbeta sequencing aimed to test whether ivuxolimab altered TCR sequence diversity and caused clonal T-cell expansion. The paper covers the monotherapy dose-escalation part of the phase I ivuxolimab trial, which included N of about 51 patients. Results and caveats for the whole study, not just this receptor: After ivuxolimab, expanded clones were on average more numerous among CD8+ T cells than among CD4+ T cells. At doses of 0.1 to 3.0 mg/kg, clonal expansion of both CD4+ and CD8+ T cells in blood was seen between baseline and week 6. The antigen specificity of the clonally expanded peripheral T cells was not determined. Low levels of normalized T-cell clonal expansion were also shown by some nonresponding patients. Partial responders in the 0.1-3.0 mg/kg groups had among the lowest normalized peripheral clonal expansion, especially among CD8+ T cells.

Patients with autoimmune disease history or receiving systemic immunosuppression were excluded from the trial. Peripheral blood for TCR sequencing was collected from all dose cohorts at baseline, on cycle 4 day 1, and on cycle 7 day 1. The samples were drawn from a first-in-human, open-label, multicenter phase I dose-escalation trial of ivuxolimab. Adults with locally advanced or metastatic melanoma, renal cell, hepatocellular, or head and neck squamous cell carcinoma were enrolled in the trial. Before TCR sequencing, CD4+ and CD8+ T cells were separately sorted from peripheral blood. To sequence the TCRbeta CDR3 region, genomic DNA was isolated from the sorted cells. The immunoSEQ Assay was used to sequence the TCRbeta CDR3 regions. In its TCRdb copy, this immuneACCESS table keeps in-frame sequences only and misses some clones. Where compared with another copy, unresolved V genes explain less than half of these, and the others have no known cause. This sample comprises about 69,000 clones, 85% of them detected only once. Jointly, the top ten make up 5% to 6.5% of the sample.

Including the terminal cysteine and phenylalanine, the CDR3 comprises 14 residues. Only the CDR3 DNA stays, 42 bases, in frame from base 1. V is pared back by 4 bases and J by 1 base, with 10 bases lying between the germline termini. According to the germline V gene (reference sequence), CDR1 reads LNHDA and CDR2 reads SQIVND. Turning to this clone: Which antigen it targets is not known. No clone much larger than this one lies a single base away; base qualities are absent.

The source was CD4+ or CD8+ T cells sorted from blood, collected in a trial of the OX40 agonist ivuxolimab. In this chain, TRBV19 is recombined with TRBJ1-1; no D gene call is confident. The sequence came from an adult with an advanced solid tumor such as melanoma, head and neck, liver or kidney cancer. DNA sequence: TGTGCCAGTAGTACCTGGGCCACGAACACTGAAGCTTTCTTT. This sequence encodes CASSTWATNTEAFF.